This T cell receptor (beta chain) was sequenced in a study of response to subunit inactivated influenza vaccine. The study, taken as a whole, reports: Authors proposed each seasonal influenza vaccination draws in few new T cells.

This clonotype occurred many times. The antigen is unknown. Trimming shortened V by 4 bases and J by 1 base, and 14 bases separated the two germline ends. The CDR3 consists of 14 residues. CDR1 DFQATT and CDR2 SNEGSKA come from the germline V gene (reference sequence). TCRdb ran MiXCR on the RT-PCR reads and lists one entry per CDR3 protein. In the table there are a few hundred thousand distinct CDR3 sequences, roughly 15% of which are singletons. Sequencing used PBMCs from blood, obtained roughly 12 days after vaccination. This TCR was sampled from a man in his fifties or sixties who received an inactivated influenza vaccine. J is TRBJ2-7 and V is TRBV20-1, with D possibly TRBD2 on 5 matching bases. CDR3: CSATGLLGSYEQYF. CDR3 DNA: TGCAGTGCTACCGGCCTACTAGGTTCCTACGAGCAGTACTTC.